This is a list of T cell receptor beta chains from one sample in a study of somatic mutations in cytotoxic T cells in rheumatoid arthritis. This table comes from immunoSEQ multiplex PCR, and its TCRdb copy is limited to in-frame clones, with some not included. This table has about 29,000 clones, about 88% appearing once. Sequences were obtained from CD8+ T cells sorted from blood. The receptors derive from an adult with rheumatoid arthritis. CDR3s leave out the opening cysteine and the closing phenylalanine or tryptophan. D genes are given only for firm matches.

cdr3_aa: SVQPRSSYEQY; d_call: -; v_call: TRBV29-1
cdr3_aa: ASSVDLAETQY; d_call: -; v_call: TRBV9
cdr3_aa: ASSETRVTNYGYT; d_call: -; v_call: TRBV2
cdr3_aa: ASTQGDVHQPQH; d_call: TRBD1; v_call: TRBV6-1
cdr3_aa: ASSYPTAGITYEQY; d_call: TRBD2; v_call: TRBV5-8
cdr3_aa: ASSPRIPNTGELF; d_call: -; v_call: TRBV6-6
cdr3_aa: ASKRDRGNSPLH; d_call: TRBD1; v_call: TRBV28
cdr3_aa: ASSPTAAGEGPQH; d_call: -; v_call: TRBV4-3
cdr3_aa: ASSVAGDEQY; d_call: -; v_call: TRBV9
cdr3_aa: ASSLGGASGSSYNEQF; d_call: TRBD2; v_call: TRBV5-1
cdr3_aa: ASSGAGELF; d_call: -; v_call: TRBV9
cdr3_aa: ATSRSLDYEQY; d_call: -; v_call: TRBV15
cdr3_aa: ASSLRGLYNEQF; d_call: -; v_call: TRBV27
cdr3_aa: ASSLEPSGNTIY; d_call: -; v_call: TRBV27
cdr3_aa: ASSQYQDMNTEAF; d_call: -; v_call: TRBV4-1
cdr3_aa: ASSLEAGDPYNEQF; d_call: TRBD2; v_call: TRBV27
cdr3_aa: ASSVWTGVSSYEQY; d_call: TRBD1; v_call: TRBV6-1
cdr3_aa: ASSPGLATFNEQF; d_call: TRBD2; v_call: TRBV5-4
cdr3_aa: ASRDRILSGNTIY; d_call: TRBD1; v_call: TRBV19
cdr3_aa: ASSPRDSTYEQY; d_call: TRBD1; v_call: TRBV6-5
cdr3_aa: ASSLESAAGSLDTQY; d_call: -; v_call: TRBV11-3
cdr3_aa: ASSLVASSSGELF; d_call: -; v_call: TRBV7-6
cdr3_aa: ASSIRDSFYEQY; d_call: TRBD1; v_call: TRBV7-6
cdr3_aa: ASSTLAGAQYEQY; d_call: TRBD2; v_call: TRBV5-6
cdr3_aa: ASSLAAGTGELF; d_call: TRBD2; v_call: TRBV7-2
cdr3_aa: ASSYDRDYGYT; d_call: TRBD1; v_call: TRBV5-6
cdr3_aa: ATSRVTGANTEAF; d_call: -; v_call: TRBV15
cdr3_aa: TSSQNRPKTGHQSLPQH; d_call: -; v_call: TRBV1
cdr3_aa: ASSPIQREYNEQF; d_call: TRBD2; v_call: TRBV27
cdr3_aa: ASSQGESGRETQY; d_call: TRBD2; v_call: TRBV4-2
cdr3_aa: ASSLLAGGFFQETQY; d_call: TRBD2; v_call: TRBV7-9
cdr3_aa: ASSPWTSGDNEQF; d_call: TRBD2; v_call: TRBV11-2
cdr3_aa: ASSPPGLAGFTDTQY; d_call: TRBD2; v_call: TRBV28
cdr3_aa: SVFSSYEQF; d_call: -; v_call: TRBV29-1
cdr3_aa: ASRSAGEGETQY; d_call: TRBD2; v_call: TRBV9
cdr3_aa: ASSELRTGTYNEQF; d_call: TRBD1; v_call: TRBV6-1
cdr3_aa: ASSYRGQLDYGYT; d_call: TRBD1; v_call: TRBV6-5
cdr3_aa: ASSLWQLTEAF; d_call: -; v_call: TRBV28
cdr3_aa: ASKGGADTQY; d_call: -; v_call: TRBV11-2
cdr3_aa: AIGEERLNTEAF; d_call: -; v_call: TRBV6-1
cdr3_aa: ASSFGSGNTIY; d_call: -; v_call: TRBV6-5
cdr3_aa: SVESERYRYT; d_call: -; v_call: TRBV29-1
cdr3_aa: ASSLNLVDRLNEKLF; d_call: -; v_call: TRBV11-2
cdr3_aa: ASSEIRDRDTDTQY; d_call: TRBD1; v_call: TRBV2